This is a list of T cell receptor beta chains from one sample in a study of response to subunit inactivated influenza vaccine. TCRdb itself ran the RT-PCR reads through MiXCR, one entry per CDR3 protein. This sample has under 500,000 distinct CDR3 sequences, with 9.5% to 12% found just once. The sample was PBMCs from blood, taken roughly 48 days after vaccination. Receptors were obtained from a man aged 50 or older who received an inactivated influenza vaccine. Each CDR3 is given with its conserved first and last residue. The D gene is left open where the match is weak. Expanded clones get a size class; other rows say once, few or many, or leave the size out.

- TRBD2 TRBJ2-3 TRBV11-2 TGTGCCAGCAGCTTAAGACTAGCGGGAGTCACAGATACGCAGTATTTT CASSLRLAGVTDTQYF
few - TRBJ2-5 TRBV7-8 TGTGCCAGCAGCTTAGGGCGTACGATGGAGACCCAGTACTTC CASSLGRTMETQYF
few - TRBJ2-7 TRBV12-3/TRBV12-4 TGTGCCAGCAGCTTTCGGGGACTGGATTACGAGCAGTACTTC CASSFRGLDYEQYF
few - TRBJ2-7 TRBV13 TGTGCCAGCAGCTTAGGGTGGAGTACGAGGGAGCAGTACTTC CASSLGWSTREQYF
few - TRBJ2-5 TRBV28 TGTGCCAGCAGTCGAGGACGGGCGGAGACCCAGTACTTC CASSRGRAETQYF
few - TRBJ2-1 TRBV11-2 TGTGCCAGCAGTCCCGGGACGGCCCCGGGTACGCAGTTCTTC CASSPGTAPGTQFF
many - TRBJ2-7 TRBV5-1 TGCGCCAGCAGCTTGGGCTCCAGGGATAACGAGCAGTACTTC CASSLGSRDNEQYF
many TRBD1 TRBJ2-1 TRBV20-1 TGCAGTGCTCCTGGACAGGGTAGCTCCTACAATGAGCAGTTCTTC CSAPGQGSSYNEQFF
- - TRBJ1-2 TRBV7-9 TGTGCCAGCAGCCCCACCGGGACTGACAATGGCTACACCTTC CASSPTGTDNGYTF
many - TRBJ2-7 TRBV11-2 TGTGCCAGCAGCTTAGTACGGCGCGAGCAGTACTTC CASSLVRREQYF
- - TRBJ1-4 TRBV25-1 TGTGCCAGCAGTACGGGGGGAGTAACTAATGAAAAACTGTTTTTT CASSTGGVTNEKLFF
many - TRBJ1-6 TRBV7-2 TGTGCCAGCAGCTTATTGGCTCGGGGGGCTAAGTCACCCCTCCACTTT CASSLLARGAKSPLHF
many TRBD2 TRBJ2-4 TRBV6-5 TGTGCCAGCAGTTACTCTCGGGCGGGAGTCAAAAACATTCAGTACTTC CASSYSRAGVKNIQYF
few - TRBJ1-2 TRBV10-3 TGTGCCATCAGGCCTGTCGGTGCGGGCTATGGCTACACCTTC CAIRPVGAGYGYTF
few - TRBJ2-2 TRBV6-4 TGTGCCAGCAGTGACTCGACGGGCACCGGGGAGCTGTTTTTT CASSDSTGTGELFF
- TRBD2 TRBJ2-1 TRBV5-1 TGCGCCAGCAGCTTGGCCTCTAGCGGAGTGAATGAGCAGTTCTTC CASSLASSGVNEQFF
many TRBD1 TRBJ1-1 TRBV6-1 TGTGCCAGCAGAGCCGGGACAGGGAGTTCTGAAGCTTTCTTT CASRAGTGSSEAFF
- - TRBJ2-2 TRBV29-1 TGCAGCGTCTCCGGGACCGGGCGGGCCGGGGAGCTGTTTTTT CSVSGTGRAGELFF
few - TRBJ2-4 TRBV5-5 TGTGCCAGCAGCTTTTCGGACGAAAACATTCAGTACTTC CASSFSDENIQYF
- - TRBJ2-1 TRBV12-3/TRBV12-4 TGTGCCAGCAGGACGCGGGCAGAGCAGTTCTTC CASRTRAEQFF
few - TRBJ2-7 TRBV6-5 TGTGCCAGCAGTTACTCTCCTGTGGCACAGAGCTCCTACGAGCAGTACTTC CASSYSPVAQSSYEQYF
few - TRBJ1-1 TRBV7-2 TGTGCCAGCAGCTTACAGGACAGAGACACTGAAGCTTTCTTT CASSLQDRDTEAFF
- TRBD1 TRBJ1-1 TRBV7-9 TGTGCCAGCAGCGCCCAGGGACAGCCCATGAACACTGAAGCTTTCTTT CASSAQGQPMNTEAFF
- - TRBJ2-7 TRBV9 TGTGCCAGCAGCGTAGGTGGGACGGGGACCTACGAGCAGTACTTC CASSVGGTGTYEQYF
- TRBD2 TRBJ2-7 TRBV6-1 TGTGCCAGCAGTCGGGCTAGCGGTCCTAGCTCCTACGAGCAGTACTTC CASSRASGPSSYEQYF
few - TRBJ2-1 TRBV28 TGTGCCAGCAGTCTCCTAGTTGGGGAAAATGAGCAGTTCTTC CASSLLVGENEQFF
few - TRBJ1-5 TRBV30 TGTGCCTGGAGCCGACAGAGCAATCAGCCCCAGCATTTT CAWSRQSNQPQHF
- TRBD1 TRBJ2-5 TRBV27 TGTGCCAGCAGTCCTCGACAGGGCTGGAAGTTAGAAGAGACCCAGTACTTC CASSPRQGWKLEETQYF
- TRBD1 TRBJ2-3 TRBV7-9 TGTGCCAGCAGCCTGTTCGTGGACAGGGGAGATACGCAGTATTTT CASSLFVDRGDTQYF
few - TRBJ2-7 TRBV2 TGTGCCAGCAGGGGAGAGGGAGCTCCCTACGAGCAGTACTTC CASRGEGAPYEQYF
few - TRBJ2-1 TRBV12-3/TRBV12-4 TGTGCCAGCAGTTGGGGGGAAGTTGAGCAGTTCTTC CASSWGEVEQFF
many TRBD1 TRBJ2-7 TRBV20-1 TGCAGTGCTGGAACCGGGACAGGGTCCCACGAGCAGTACTTC CSAGTGTGSHEQYF
- TRBD1 TRBJ1-1 TRBV20-1 TGCAGTGCTAGCCGACAGGGAAGTAACACTGAAGCTTTCTTT CSASRQGSNTEAFF
few - TRBJ2-3 TRBV7-2 TGTGCCAGCAGCTTAGTGGACCTGAACACAGATACGCAGTATTTT CASSLVDLNTDTQYF
few - TRBJ2-5 TRBV9 TGTGCCAGCAGCGTATCGGGCGGATCGATAGAGACCCAGTACTTC CASSVSGGSIETQYF
many - TRBJ2-3 TRBV6-5 TGTGCCAGCAGTTCGCCCGGGCCGAGGGATACGCAGTATTTT CASSSPGPRDTQYF
- - TRBJ1-4 TRBV12-3/TRBV12-4 TGTGCCAGCAGCAAAAATGAAAAACTGTTTTTT CASSKNEKLFF
- - TRBJ2-4 TRBV10-3 TGTGCCATCAGTGACCCGGGAGCCAAAAACATTCAGTACTTC CAISDPGAKNIQYF
few - TRBJ1-1 TRBV20-1 TGCAGTGCTAGGGAAGGGTCCCCGAACACTGAAGCTTTCTTT CSAREGSPNTEAFF
- - TRBJ1-2 TRBV28 TGTGCCAGCACCCCCCTGGGGGGGGACTATGGCTACACCTTC CASTPLGGDYGYTF
- - TRBJ1-5 TRBV3-1 TGTGCCAGCAGCCAACTGTATGGCAATCAGCCCCAGCATTTT CASSQLYGNQPQHF
few - TRBJ1-6 TRBV6-1 TGTGCCAGCAGCCGACAGGTCGATAATTCACCCCTCCACTTT CASSRQVDNSPLHF
- - TRBJ2-7 TRBV28 TGTGCCACCGAAACCCCCTACGAGCAGTACTTC CATETPYEQYF
- TRBD1 TRBJ2-5 TRBV7-2 TGTGCCAGCAGCTTGGGACAGGTCAGGCAAGAGACCCAGTACTTC CASSLGQVRQETQYF
- - TRBJ2-7 TRBV6-5 TGTGCCAGCAGTTACTCAGGGAGGACTGGCGAGCAGTACTTC CASSYSGRTGEQYF
many - TRBJ2-5 TRBV20-1 TGCAGTGCCTTGGACACCCAAGAGACCCAGTACTTC CSALDTQETQYF